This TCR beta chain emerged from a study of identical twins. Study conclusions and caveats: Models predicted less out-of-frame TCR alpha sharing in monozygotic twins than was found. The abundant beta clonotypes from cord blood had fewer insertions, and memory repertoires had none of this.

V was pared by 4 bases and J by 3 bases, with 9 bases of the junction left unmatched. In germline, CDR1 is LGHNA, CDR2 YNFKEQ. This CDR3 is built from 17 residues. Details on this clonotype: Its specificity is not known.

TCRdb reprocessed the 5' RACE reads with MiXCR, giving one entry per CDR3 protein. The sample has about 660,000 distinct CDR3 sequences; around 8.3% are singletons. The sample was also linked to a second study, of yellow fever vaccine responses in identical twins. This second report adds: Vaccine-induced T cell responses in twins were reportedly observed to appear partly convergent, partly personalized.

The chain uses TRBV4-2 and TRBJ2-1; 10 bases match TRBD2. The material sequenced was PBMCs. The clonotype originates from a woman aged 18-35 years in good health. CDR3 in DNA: TGTGCCAGCAGCCTGACCGGGACTAGCGCTATCTACAATGAGCAGTTCTTC. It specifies CASSLTGTSAIYNEQFF.